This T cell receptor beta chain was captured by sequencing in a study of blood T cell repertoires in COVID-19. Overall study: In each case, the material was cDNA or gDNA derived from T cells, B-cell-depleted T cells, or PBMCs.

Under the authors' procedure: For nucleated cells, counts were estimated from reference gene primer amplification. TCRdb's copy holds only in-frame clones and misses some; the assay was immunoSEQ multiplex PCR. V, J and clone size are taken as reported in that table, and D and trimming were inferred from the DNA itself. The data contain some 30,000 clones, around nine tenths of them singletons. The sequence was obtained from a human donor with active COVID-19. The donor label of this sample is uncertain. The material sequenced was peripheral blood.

DNA of the CDR3: TGTGCCAGCAGCCAAGAAATGGGGGCGGGAGCCACTGAAGCTTTCTTT. It is translated as CASSQEMGAGATEAFF. The chain combines TRBV3-1 (or the pseudogene TRBV3-2) with TRBJ1-1; D is possibly TRBD1 (6 bases). V was shortened by 0 bases and J by 4 bases, with 15 bases between the two germline ends. This CDR3 contains 16 residues. Per the germline V gene, CDR1 is LGHDT and CDR2 is YNNKEL (reference sequence).